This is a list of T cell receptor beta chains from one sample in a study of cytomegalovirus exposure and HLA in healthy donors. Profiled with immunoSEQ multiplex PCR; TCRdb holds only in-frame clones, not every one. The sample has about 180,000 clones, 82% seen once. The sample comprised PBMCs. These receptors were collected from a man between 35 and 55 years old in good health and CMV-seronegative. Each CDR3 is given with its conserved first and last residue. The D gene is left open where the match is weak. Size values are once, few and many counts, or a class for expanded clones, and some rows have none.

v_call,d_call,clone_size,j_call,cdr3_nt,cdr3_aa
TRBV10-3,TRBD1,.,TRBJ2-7,TGTGCCACCCGAGGGAGACCAGACAGGGCCAACTACGAGCAGTACTTC,CATRGRPDRANYEQYF
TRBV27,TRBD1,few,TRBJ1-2,TGTGCCAGCACTCGGACAGGGAGGGGGACTTATGGCTACACCTTC,CASTRTGRGTYGYTF
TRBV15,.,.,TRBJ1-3,TGTGCCACCAGCACAGGGGTCGGAAACACCATATATTTT,CATSTGVGNTIYF
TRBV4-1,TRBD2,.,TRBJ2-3,TGCGCCAGCAGCCAGTCTCGGACTAGCGGGAGCACAGATACGCAGTATTTT,CASSQSRTSGSTDTQYF
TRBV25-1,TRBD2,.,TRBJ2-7,TGTGCCAGCAGTGGTGATAGCGGGACGAAGGCCTACGAGCAGTACTTC,CASSGDSGTKAYEQYF
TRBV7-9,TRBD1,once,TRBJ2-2,TGTGCCAGCAGCTCTTATGGGACAGGGAAGGTGGACACCGGGGAGCTGTTTTTT,CASSSYGTGKVDTGELFF
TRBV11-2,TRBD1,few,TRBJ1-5,TGTGCCAGCAGCCTGGGACAGGATAGCAATCAGCCCCAGCATTTT,CASSLGQDSNQPQHF
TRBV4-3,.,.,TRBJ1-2,TGCGCCAGCAGCCAAAATGAGGCCGGAACATCTAACTATGGCTACACCTTC,CASSQNEAGTSNYGYTF
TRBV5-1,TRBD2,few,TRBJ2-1,TGCGCCAGCAGCTTGGATGGCGGGAGGTATGTTGAGCAGTTCTTC,CASSLDGGRYVEQFF
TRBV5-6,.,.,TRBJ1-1,TGTGCCAGCAGCTTACTCTGGAGGGGGAGGGACACTGAAGCTTTCTTT,CASSLLWRGRDTEAFF
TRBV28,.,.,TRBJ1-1,TGTGCCAGCAGTTTATTGGGGGGAGGGACTGAAGCTTTCTTT,CASSLLGGGTEAFF
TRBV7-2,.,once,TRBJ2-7,TGTGCCAGCAGCTTAGACAATCTCTACGAGCAGTACTTC,CASSLDNLYEQYF
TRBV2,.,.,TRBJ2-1,TGTGCCAGCACACTGACAGAGTACAATGAGCAGTTCTTC,CASTLTEYNEQFF
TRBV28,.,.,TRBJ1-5,TGTGCCAGCAGTCCAGCCAGGGGAAGTCAGCCCCAGCATTTT,CASSPARGSQPQHF
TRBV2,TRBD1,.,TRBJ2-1,TGTGCCAGCCTGGGACAGGGAACCGCTAGGCAGTTCTTC,CASLGQGTARQFF
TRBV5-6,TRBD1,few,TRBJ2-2,TGTGCCAGCAGCGGGGGGGGACAGGGAGGCACCGGGGAGCTGTTTTTT,CASSGGGQGGTGELFF
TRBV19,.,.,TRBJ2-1,TGTGCCAGTAGTATAGATCTCGTCAATGAGCAGTTCTTC,CASSIDLVNEQFF
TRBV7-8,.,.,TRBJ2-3,TGTGCCAGCCCTGTGGGCTCAGTGGAGGGAGCGGTCCCCCAAGATACGCAGTATTTT,CASPVGSVEGAVPQDTQYF
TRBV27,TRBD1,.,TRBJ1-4,TGTGCCAGCAACCGCGGGACAGGGGATGAAAAACTGTTTTTT,CASNRGTGDEKLFF
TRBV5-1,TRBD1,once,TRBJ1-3,TGCGCCAGCCAACAGGGGGGCGGAAACACCATATATTTT,CASQQGGGNTIYF
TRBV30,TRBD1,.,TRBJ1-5,TGTGCCTGGGGACAGGGTACCAATCAGCCCCAGCATTTT,CAWGQGTNQPQHF
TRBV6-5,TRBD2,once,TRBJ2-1,TGTGCCAGCAGTTACTCCGGGGTAGCGGGAACCTATGAGCAGTTCTTC,CASSYSGVAGTYEQFF
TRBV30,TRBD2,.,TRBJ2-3,TGTGCCTGGAGGGGGGTAGCGGGAGTAAATACGCAGTATTTT,CAWRGVAGVNTQYF
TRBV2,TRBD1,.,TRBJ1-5,TGTGCCAGCAGGGAGGACAGGCTTAGCAATCAGCCCCAGCATTTT,CASREDRLSNQPQHF
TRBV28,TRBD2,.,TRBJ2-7,TGTGCCAGCAGTCCCGGGGGGGGCCTCGAGCAGTACTTC,CASSPGGGLEQYF
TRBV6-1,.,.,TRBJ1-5,TGTGCCAGCACCCTTTCACAAAGCAATCAGCCCCAGCATTTT,CASTLSQSNQPQHF
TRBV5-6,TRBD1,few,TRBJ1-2,TGTGCCAGCAGCTTGGCCGGGGACAGGGCAGACTATGGCTACACCTTC,CASSLAGDRADYGYTF
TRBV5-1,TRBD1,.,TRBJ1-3,TGCGCCAGCAGCTCCCAGGGGGACGGAAACACCATATATTTT,CASSSQGDGNTIYF
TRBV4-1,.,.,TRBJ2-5,TGCGCCAGCAGCCAAGATGGGGCTACCCAGTACTTC,CASSQDGATQYF
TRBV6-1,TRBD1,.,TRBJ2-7,TGTGCCAGCAGCGCCGGACTGGGACAGGGACAGTACTTC,CASSAGLGQGQYF
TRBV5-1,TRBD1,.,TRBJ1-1,TGCGCCAGCAGCTCCGGACAGGGGGCGAGGACTGAAGCTTTCTTT,CASSSGQGARTEAFF
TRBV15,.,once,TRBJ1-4,TGTGCCACCAGCAGAGGACAGTCTGGTAATGAAAAACTGTTTTTT,CATSRGQSGNEKLFF
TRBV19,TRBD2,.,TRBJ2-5,TGTGCCAGTAGTACCGCGGGAGTCCAAGAGACCCAGTACTTC,CASSTAGVQETQYF
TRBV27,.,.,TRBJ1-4,TGTGCCAGCAGTTCGCTTGTGAGACAGGATGGAGAAAAACTGTTTTTT,CASSSLVRQDGEKLFF
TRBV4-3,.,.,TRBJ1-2,TGCGCCAGCAGCCAAGTGCCGGGGGTAAGAGTTTATGGCTACACCTTC,CASSQVPGVRVYGYTF
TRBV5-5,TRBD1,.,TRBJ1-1,TGTGCCAGCAGCCCCAGGCCCGACAGGGGGGGCACTGAAGCTTTCTTT,CASSPRPDRGGTEAFF
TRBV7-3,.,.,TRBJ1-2,TGTGCCAGCAGTCCCTCCGGGGGTAGGGGCTACACCTTC,CASSPSGGRGYTF
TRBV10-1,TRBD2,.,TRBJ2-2,TGCGCCAGCTTAAATAGCGGGAGGACGGACACCGGGGAGCTGTTTTTT,CASLNSGRTDTGELFF
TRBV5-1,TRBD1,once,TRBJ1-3,TGCGCCAGCAGCGGGGACAGGGGCGGCAACACCATATATTTT,CASSGDRGGNTIYF
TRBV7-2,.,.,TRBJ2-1,TGTGCCAGCAGATTCCCTCGGGGTTACAATGAGCAGTTCTTC,CASRFPRGYNEQFF
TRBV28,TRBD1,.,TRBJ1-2,TGTGCCAGCAGTGGATCGGACAGGGACATTAAAGGCTACACCTTC,CASSGSDRDIKGYTF
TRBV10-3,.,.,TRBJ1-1,TGTGCCATCAGTGGCACCACAGGAAGGGTTACTGAAGCTTTCTTT,CAISGTTGRVTEAFF
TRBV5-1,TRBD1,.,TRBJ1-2,TGCGCCAGCAGCTGGGCCGAGGACAGGGTAAACTATGGCTACACCTTC,CASSWAEDRVNYGYTF
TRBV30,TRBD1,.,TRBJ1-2,TGTGCCTGGAGTGACCAGCCGACAGGGGGCTTATACACCTTC,CAWSDQPTGGLYTF
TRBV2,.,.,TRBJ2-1,TGTGCCAGCAGTGAAGGGACTCTCAATGAGCAGTTCTTC,CASSEGTLNEQFF
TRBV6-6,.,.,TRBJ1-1,TGTGCCAGCAAATCTCTCGGGAGAAACACTGAAGCTTTCTTT,CASKSLGRNTEAFF
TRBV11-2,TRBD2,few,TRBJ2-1,TGTGCCAGCAGCTTAGAGGGGACTAGCAAGGTGACTGAGCAGTTCTTC,CASSLEGTSKVTEQFF
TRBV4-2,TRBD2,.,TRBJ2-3,TGTGCCAGCAGCCCATATAGCGGGGGCACAGATACGCAGTATTTT,CASSPYSGGTDTQYF
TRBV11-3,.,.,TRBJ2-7,TGTGCCAGCAGCTTCGAGGGTTTC,CASSFEGF
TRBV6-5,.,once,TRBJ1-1,TGTGCCAGCAGTTACTCAGGGGCGAGGACTGAAGCTTTCTTT,CASSYSGARTEAFF
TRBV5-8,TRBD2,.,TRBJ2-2,TGTGCCAGCAGCTTGGGACTAGCGACGAACACCGGGGAGCTGTTTTTT,CASSLGLATNTGELFF
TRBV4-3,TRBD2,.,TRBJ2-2,TGCGCCAGCAGCCAGGGACTAGCGGGGGGTACCGGGGAGCTGTTTTTT,CASSQGLAGGTGELFF
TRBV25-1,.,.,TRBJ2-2,TGTGCCAGCAATCTAGGGGCGGCAGATTCGAACACCGGGGAGCTGTTTTTT,CASNLGAADSNTGELFF
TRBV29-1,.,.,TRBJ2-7,TGCAGCGTTGTACGGGGAGGCGAGCAGTACTTC,CSVVRGGEQYF